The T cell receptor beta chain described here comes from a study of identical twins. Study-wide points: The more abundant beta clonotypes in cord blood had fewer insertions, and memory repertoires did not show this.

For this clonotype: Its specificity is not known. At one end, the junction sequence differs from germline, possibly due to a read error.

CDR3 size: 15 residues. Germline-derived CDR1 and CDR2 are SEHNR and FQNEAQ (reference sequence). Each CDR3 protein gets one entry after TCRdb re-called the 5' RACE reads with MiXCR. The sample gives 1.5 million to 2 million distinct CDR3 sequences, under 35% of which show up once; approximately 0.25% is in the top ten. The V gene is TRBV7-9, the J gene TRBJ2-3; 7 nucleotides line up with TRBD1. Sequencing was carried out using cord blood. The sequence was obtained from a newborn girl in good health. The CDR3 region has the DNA TGTGCCAACAGCTTGAGAGGGGGCAACGCAGATACGCAGTATTTT. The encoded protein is CANSLRGGNADTQYF.